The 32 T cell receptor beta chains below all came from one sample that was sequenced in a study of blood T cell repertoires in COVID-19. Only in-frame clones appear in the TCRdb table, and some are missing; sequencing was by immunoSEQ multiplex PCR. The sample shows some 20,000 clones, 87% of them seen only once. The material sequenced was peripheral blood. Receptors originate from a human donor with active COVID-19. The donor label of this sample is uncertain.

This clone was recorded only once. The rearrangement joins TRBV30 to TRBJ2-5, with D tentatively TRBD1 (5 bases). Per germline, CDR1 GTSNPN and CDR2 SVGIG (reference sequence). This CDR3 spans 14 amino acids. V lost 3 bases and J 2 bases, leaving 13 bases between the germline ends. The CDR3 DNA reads TGTGCCTGGAGCCCGGACAACCTACAAGAGACCCAGTACTTC. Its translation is CAWSPDNLQETQYF.

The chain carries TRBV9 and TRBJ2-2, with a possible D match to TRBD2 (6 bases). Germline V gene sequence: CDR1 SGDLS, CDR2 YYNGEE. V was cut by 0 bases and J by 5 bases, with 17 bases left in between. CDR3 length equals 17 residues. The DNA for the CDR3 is TGTGCCAGCAGCGTAGCCCCTAGTAATAGCGGTACCGGGGAGCTGTTTTTT. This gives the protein CASSVAPSNSGTGELFF.

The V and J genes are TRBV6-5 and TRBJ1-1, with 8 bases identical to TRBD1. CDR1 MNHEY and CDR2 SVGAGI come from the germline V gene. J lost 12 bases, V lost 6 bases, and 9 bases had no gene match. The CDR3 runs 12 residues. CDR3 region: CASRLRTGPPFF. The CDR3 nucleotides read TGTGCCAGCAGGCTACGGACAGGGCCCCCTTTCTTT.

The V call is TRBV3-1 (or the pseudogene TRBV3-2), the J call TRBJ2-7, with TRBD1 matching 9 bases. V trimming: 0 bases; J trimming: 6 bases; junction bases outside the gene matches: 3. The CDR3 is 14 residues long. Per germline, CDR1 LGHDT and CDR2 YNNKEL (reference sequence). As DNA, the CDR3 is TGTGCCAGCAGCCAAGAGGGGGACAGGGCCGAGCAGTACTTC. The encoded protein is CASSQEGDRAEQYF.

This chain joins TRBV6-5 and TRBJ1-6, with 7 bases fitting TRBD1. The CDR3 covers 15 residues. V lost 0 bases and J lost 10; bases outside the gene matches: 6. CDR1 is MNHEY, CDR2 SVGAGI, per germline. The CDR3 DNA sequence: TGTGCCAGCAGTTACTCGAGGCAGGGGGGATCACCCCTCCACTTT. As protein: CASSYSRQGGSPLHF.

The CDR3 is CASSFRGPDTQYF. CDR3 DNA: TGTGCCAGCAGTTTCAGGGGACCAGATACGCAGTATTTT. The chain has TRBV28 and TRBJ2-3, with D maybe TRBD1 (6 bases). V dropped 3 bases and J dropped 4 bases, with 8 bases sitting between them. CDR1 and CDR2 (germline): MDHEN, SYDVKM. The CDR3 is 13 residues long.

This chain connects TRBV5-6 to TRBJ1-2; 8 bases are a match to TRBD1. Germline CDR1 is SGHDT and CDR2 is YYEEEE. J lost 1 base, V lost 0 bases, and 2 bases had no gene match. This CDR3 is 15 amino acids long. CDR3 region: CASSLGDRINYGYTF. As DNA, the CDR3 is TGTGCCAGCAGCTTGGGGGACAGGATTAACTATGGCTACACCTTC.

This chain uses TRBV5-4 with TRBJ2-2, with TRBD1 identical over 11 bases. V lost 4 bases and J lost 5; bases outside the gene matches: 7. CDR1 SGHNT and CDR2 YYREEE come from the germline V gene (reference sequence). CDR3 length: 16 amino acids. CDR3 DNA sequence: TGTGCCAGCAGCCGGGGACAGGGGGGATTGACCGGGGAGCTGTTTTTT. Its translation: CASSRGQGGLTGELFF.

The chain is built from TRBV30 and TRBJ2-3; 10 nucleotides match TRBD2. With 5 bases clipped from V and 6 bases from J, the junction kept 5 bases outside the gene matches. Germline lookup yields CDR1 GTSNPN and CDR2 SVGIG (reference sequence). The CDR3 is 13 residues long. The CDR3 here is CAWGASGSDTQYF. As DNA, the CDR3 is TGTGCCTGGGGGGCTAGCGGGAGCGATACGCAGTATTTT.

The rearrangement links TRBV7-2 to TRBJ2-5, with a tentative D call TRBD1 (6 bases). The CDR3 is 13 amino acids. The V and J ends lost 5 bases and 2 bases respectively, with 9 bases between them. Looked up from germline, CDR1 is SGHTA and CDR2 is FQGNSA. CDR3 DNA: TGTGCCAGCAGCGCGGACAGTCAAGAGACCCAGTACTTC. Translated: CASSADSQETQYF.

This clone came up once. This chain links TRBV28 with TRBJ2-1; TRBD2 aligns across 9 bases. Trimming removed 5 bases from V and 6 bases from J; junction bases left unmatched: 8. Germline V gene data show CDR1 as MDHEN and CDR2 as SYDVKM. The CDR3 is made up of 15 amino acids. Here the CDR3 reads CASSPIAGVSNEQFF. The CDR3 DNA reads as TGTGCCAGCAGTCCTATAGCGGGAGTTTCCAATGAGCAGTTCTTC.

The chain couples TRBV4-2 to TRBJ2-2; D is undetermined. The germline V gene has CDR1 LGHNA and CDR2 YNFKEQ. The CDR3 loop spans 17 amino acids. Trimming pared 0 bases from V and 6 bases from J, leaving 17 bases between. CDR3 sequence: CASSQDDPSQRAGELFF. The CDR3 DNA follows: TGTGCCAGCAGCCAAGACGATCCCTCTCAACGCGCCGGGGAGCTGTTTTTT.

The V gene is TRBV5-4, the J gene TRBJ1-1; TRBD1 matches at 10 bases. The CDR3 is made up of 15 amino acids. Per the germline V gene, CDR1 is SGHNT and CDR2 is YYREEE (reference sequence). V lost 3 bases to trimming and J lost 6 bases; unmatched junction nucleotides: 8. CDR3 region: CASSYPDRGLAEAFF. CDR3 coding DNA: TGTGCCAGCAGCTATCCCGACAGGGGGCTGGCTGAAGCTTTCTTT.

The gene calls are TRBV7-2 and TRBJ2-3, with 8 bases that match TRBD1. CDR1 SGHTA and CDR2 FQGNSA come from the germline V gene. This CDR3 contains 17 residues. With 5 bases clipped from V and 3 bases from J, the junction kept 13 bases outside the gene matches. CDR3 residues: CASSALTGGWETDTQYF. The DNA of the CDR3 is TGTGCCAGCAGCGCACTTACAGGGGGATGGGAGACAGATACGCAGTATTTT.

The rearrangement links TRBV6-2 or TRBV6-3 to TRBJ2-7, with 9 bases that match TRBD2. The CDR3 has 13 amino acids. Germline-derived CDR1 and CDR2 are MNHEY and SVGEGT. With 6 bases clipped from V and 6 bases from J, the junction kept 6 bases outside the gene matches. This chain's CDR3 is CASSFVRGGEQYF. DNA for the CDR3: TGTGCCAGCAGCTTCGTGCGGGGGGGCGAGCAGTACTTC.

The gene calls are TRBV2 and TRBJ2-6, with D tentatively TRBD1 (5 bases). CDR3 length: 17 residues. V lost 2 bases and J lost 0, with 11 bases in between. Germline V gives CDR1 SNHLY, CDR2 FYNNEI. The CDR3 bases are TGTGCCAGCAGTGAATTCAGGGCTCCCTCTGGGGCCAACGTCCTGACTTTC. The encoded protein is CASSEFRAPSGANVLTF.

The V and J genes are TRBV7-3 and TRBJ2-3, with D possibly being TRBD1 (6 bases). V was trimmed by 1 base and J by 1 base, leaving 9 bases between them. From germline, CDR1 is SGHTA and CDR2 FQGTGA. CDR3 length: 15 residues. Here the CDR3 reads CASSLIAGGTDTQYF. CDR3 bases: TGTGCCAGCAGCTTAATTGCAGGGGGCACAGATACGCAGTATTTT.

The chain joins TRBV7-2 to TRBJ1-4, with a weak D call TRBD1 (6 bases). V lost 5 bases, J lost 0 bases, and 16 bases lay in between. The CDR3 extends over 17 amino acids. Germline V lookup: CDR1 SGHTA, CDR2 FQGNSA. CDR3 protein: CASSTNRVSPTNEKLFF. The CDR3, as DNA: TGTGCCAGCAGCACTAACAGGGTATCCCCAACTAATGAAAAACTGTTTTTT.

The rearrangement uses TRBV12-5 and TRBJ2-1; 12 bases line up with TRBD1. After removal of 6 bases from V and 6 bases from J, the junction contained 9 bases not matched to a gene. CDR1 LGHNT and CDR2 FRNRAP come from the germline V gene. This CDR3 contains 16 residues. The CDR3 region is CASGRPPGQGANEQFF. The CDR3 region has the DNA TGTGCTAGTGGCCGACCTCCGGGACAGGGGGCCAATGAGCAGTTCTTC.

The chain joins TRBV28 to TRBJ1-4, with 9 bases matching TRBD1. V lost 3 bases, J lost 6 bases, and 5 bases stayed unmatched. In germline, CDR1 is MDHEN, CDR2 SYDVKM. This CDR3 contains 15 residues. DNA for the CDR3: TGTGCCAGCAGTTTGCTCCGGGACAGGGATGAAAAACTGTTTTTT. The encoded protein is CASSLLRDRDEKLFF.

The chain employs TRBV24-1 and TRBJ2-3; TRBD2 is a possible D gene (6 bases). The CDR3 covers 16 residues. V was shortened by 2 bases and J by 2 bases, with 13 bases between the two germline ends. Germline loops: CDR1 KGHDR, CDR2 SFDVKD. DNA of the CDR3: TGTGCCACCAGTGATTCGGGGGTAGGATACACAGATACGCAGTATTTT. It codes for CATSDSGVGYTDTQYF.

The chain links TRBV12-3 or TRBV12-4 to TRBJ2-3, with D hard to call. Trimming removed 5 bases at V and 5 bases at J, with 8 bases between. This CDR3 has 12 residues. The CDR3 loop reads CASSPLLDTQYF. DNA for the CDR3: TGTGCCAGCAGTCCCCTACTAGATACGCAGTATTTT.

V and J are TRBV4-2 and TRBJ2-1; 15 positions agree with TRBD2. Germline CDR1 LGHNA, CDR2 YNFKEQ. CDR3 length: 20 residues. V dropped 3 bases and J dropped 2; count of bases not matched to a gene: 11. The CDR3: CASSHYSGTSGRKAYNEQFF. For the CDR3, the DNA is TGTGCCAGCAGCCATTATTCCGGGACTAGCGGGAGGAAGGCCTACAATGAGCAGTTCTTC.

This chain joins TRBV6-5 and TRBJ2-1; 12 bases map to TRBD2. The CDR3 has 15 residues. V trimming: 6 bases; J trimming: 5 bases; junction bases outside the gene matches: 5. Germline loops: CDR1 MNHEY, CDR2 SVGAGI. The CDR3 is CASSLTSGRNNEQFF. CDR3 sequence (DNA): TGTGCCAGCAGCCTTACTAGCGGGAGGAACAATGAGCAGTTCTTC.

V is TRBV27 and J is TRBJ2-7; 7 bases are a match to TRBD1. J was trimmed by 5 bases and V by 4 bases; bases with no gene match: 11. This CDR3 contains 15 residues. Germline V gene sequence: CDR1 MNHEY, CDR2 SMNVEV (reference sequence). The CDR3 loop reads CASSSIDRVRDEQYF. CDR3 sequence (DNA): TGTGCCAGCAGTTCGATCGACAGGGTTAGGGACGAGCAGTACTTC.

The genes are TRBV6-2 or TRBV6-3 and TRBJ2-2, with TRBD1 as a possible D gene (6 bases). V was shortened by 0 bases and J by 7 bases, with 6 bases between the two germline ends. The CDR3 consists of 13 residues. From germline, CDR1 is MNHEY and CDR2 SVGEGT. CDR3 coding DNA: TGTGCCAGCAGTTACTCCAGGGGCGGGGAGCTGTTTTTT. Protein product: CASSYSRGGELFF.

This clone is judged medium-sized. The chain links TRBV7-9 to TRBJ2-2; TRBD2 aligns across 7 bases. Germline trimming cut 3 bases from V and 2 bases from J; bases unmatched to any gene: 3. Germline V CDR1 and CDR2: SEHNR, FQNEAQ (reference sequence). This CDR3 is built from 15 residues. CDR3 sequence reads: CASSFGDYNTGELFF. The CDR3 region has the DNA TGTGCCAGCAGCTTTGGGGACTATAACACCGGGGAGCTGTTTTTT.

For the CDR3, the DNA is TGTGCCAGCACCCCTGGACAGAATTACGAGCAGTACTTC. Protein product: CASTPGQNYEQYF. This chain links TRBV12-3 or TRBV12-4 with TRBJ2-7, with D perhaps TRBD1 (6 bases). Trimming shortened V by 7 bases and J by 4 bases, and 14 bases separated the two germline ends. The CDR3 is 13 residues long.

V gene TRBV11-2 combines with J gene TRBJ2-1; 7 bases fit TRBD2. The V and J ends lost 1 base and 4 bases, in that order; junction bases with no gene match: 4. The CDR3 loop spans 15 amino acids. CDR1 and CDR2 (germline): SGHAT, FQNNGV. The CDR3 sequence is CASSLGASGYNEQFF. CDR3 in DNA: TGTGCCAGCAGCTTAGGGGCTAGCGGTTACAATGAGCAGTTCTTC.

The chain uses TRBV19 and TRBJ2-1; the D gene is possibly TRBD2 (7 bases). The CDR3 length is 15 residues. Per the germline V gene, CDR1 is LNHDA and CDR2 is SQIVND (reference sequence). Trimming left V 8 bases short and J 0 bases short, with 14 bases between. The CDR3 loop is CASRPGGSSYNEQFF. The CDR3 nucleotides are TGTGCCAGTCGCCCGGGGGGCAGCTCCTACAATGAGCAGTTCTTC.

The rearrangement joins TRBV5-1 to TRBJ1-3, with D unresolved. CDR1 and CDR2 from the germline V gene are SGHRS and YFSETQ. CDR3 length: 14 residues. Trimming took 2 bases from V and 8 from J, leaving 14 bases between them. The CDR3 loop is CASSLQPGRDTIYF. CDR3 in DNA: TGCGCCAGCAGCTTACAACCGGGGAGGGACACCATATATTTT.

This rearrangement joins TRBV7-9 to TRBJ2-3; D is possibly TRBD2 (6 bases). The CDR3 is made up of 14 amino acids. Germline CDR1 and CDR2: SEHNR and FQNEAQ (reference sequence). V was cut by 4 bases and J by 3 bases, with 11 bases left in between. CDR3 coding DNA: TGTGCCAGCAGCTCGGGACTCTCGACAGATACGCAGTATTTT. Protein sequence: CASSSGLSTDTQYF.